The source of this T cell receptor beta chain is a study of beta chain features in type 1 diabetes (dated by TCRdb to 2017 to 2018). Study-level background: Mean age, gender distribution, total cell number and subset yield were not different between patients and healthy donors. In the study, recently diagnosed type 1 diabetes patients and matched healthy donors were compared on the TCRB repertoires of their sorted circulating CD4+ T cell subsets. Naive and central memory subsets were obtained from all 28 donors, but regulatory and stem cell-like memory subsets were isolated from only 8 patients and roughly eight healthy donors. A total of 85 million to 140 million sorted cells were examined across all samples, and the number of cells per subset was strongly correlated with RNA yield. The full study reports these points: HLA sub-analyses involved small numbers of individuals, so any influence of HLA type on TCRB rearrangement remained unresolved. Because cDNA was sequenced instead of genomic DNA, activated cells with high expression could be over-represented, although the groups did not differ in activation or CD3 levels. PCR may preferentially amplify shorter templates, but because patient and control samples were amplified and corrected together, any resulting skew would affect both groups equally. Patients with type 1 diabetes made fewer insertions and deleted more nucleotides at VDJ recombination sites, implying thymic rearrangement abnormalities. A moderate but significant shortening of TCRB CDR3 length was observed in type 1 diabetes patients in all four CD4+ subsets. The naive, central memory and regulatory TCRB repertoires appeared to resemble one another more closely among patients than among healthy donors.

The High Capacity cDNA Reverse Transcription Kit was used to reverse transcribe all of the isolated RNA, meaning that expressed TCRB transcripts were what got sequenced. Deep immunoSEQ sequencing was applied to naive, central memory and regulatory T cell samples, giving an average of around 3.4 million total reads per sample. Sorted cells were lysed in RLT buffer and RNA was extracted with DNase-treated RNeasy Micro or Mini kits, depending on cell number. To prevent cross-contamination, each cell subset was processed individually, whereas patient and healthy donor samples were processed jointly. Using the immunoSEQ multiplex PCR, TCRB sequences were amplified from cDNA into 87-bp fragments spanning the CDR3 region. Sequencing of the amplicons was done on the Illumina HiSeq platform. Per the authors' processing: PCR bias was corrected computationally using synthetic template baselines, and reads within Hamming distance 2 were collapsed, with unmergeable singletons discarded. Reads were aligned to IMGT to assign V, D and J genes, CDR3 length, and insertions or deletions at six rearrangement sites. Within each subset, clonotype counts were normalized to sorted cell number, after which true diversity and Gini coefficients were computed with the tcR R package. Repertoire sharing was quantified using the overlap coefficient calculated on TCRB nucleotide sequences. As a proxy for the pre-selection repertoire, out-of-frame TCRB sequences from naive cells were analyzed. TCRdb obtained this table from immuneACCESS and retained in-frame rearrangements with V and J assigned. These tables miss some clones; where compared with another copy, unresolved V genes account for less than half of the shortfall, and the remainder is unexplained. D and trimming come from the DNA, and the V and J calls and clone size come from that table. Present in this sample are 600,000 to 700,000 clones, approximately 13% of which were seen just once. The ten top clones hold 0.095% to 0.15% of the sample.

A single peripheral blood draw of approximately 110 mL on average was collected from each donor into heparinised tubes. A BD FACSAria II and a panel including CD45RO, CCR7, CD25, CD127, CD95 and CD27 were used to sort naive, central memory, regulatory and stem cell-like memory CD4+ T cells. Every sorted population had a purity above 95%. PBMCs were isolated right away by Lymphoprep density gradient centrifugation and were stained directly, without culture. To minimize batch effects, samples were stained and sorted in pairs, one healthy donor with one patient per experiment. About this clone itself: What antigen it recognizes has not been identified. Base qualities are not provided; no much larger clone lies one nucleotide away.

V is clipped by 1 base and J by 0 bases, and the sequence between their germline boundaries is 7 bases long. Based on the germline V gene (reference sequence), the CDR1 and CDR2 sequences are LNHDA and SQIVND. The CDR3 sequence holds 16 residues, the cysteine and phenylalanine included. Just the 48-base CDR3 DNA is kept, in frame starting at base 1. The sequencing sample was made of naive CD4+ T cells from blood. The cell subset or site label for this specimen denotes: true naive CD4+ T cells. The chain links TRBV19 with TRBJ2-6; 6 matching bases give a weak D call of TRBD1. The origin of this receptor is a man aged 30-40 years with type 1 diabetes. The sequenced DNA is TGTGCCAGTAGTATAGGAGGGGGCTCTGGGGCCAACGTCCTGACTTTC. It translates to CASSIGGGSGANVLTF.